This TCR beta chain was identified in a study of control samples from healthy donors and cancer patients (dated by TCRdb to the early 2020s). About this clone itself: Its target antigen remains unknown. No base quality information exists; no much larger clone differs at one position.

Library prep was done by the immunoSEQ multiplex PCR assay. TCRdb's version of the immuneACCESS table is confined to in-frame rearrangements and falls short of the full clone set. An unresolved V gene accounts for under half of the shortfall where checked; the remainder is of unknown origin. This sample has about 130,000 clones in its table, and roughly 90% of those were observed once. 2.1% of the sample is in the top ten clones. V is shortened by 2 bases, J by 8 bases, and the region joining them spans 7 bases. Taken from the germline V gene, the CDR1 and CDR2 loops are MDHEN and SYDVKM. Spanning cysteine to phenylalanine, the CDR3 consists of 13 amino acids. Of the read, only the CDR3 DNA is kept; its 39 bases are in frame from base 1.

The source of this sequence is a woman aged 50 to 65 in good health. The sequenced sample consisted of blood. The rearrangement combines TRBV28 with TRBJ1-6; TRBD1 could be the D gene, as 5 bases match. DNA sequence: TGTGCCAGCAGTTTACCCAGGGATTCACCCCTCCACTTT. The translation is CASSLPRDSPLHF.